What follows are 7 T cell receptor beta chains derived from one specimen sequenced in a study of T-cell memory formation after mild COVID-19. TCRdb re-derived calls from the 5' RACE reads in MiXCR, one entry per CDR3 protein. The sample holds about 440,000 distinct CDR3 sequences; over 15% are singletons and the top ten take 7.5% to 10%. The sample comprised PBMCs or a T cell subset sorted from them (not recorded which). The receptors were gathered from an adult woman who had mild COVID-19 (a few samples of this study predate the infection). Cell type and time point are not known.

This clonotype has more than one count but fewer than ten. J is TRBJ2-7 and V is TRBV9; weak D call: TRBD1 (6 bases). The germline V gene has CDR1 SGDLS and CDR2 YYNGEE. V lost 4 bases, J lost 7 bases, and 18 bases lay in between. The CDR3 consists of 14 residues. The CDR3 here is CASSPGQFAKEQYF. The DNA of the CDR3 is TGTGCCAGCAGCCCAGGACAGTTCGCTAAAGAGCAGTACTTC.

This clonotype has just a few counts. CDR3 sequence: CASSFPGAKGEQYF. The CDR3 DNA reads as TGTGCCAGCAGCTTCCCAGGGGCGAAGGGGGAGCAGTACTTC. The chain carries TRBV7-9 and TRBJ2-7, with D perhaps TRBD1 (6 bases). Trimming cost V 3 bases and J 7 bases, with 16 bases left between them. Germline V gene sequence: CDR1 SEHNR, CDR2 FQNEAQ (reference sequence). This CDR3 contains 14 residues.

This chain connects TRBV18 to TRBJ1-3, with a weak D call TRBD1 (5 bases). CDR1 and CDR2 from the germline V gene are KGHSH and LQKENI. Trimming removed 0 bases from V and 5 bases from J, with 14 bases in between. The CDR3 runs to 16 residues. The CDR3 loop reads CASSPPNSGGRNTIYF. DNA of the CDR3: TGTGCCAGCTCACCACCGAATTCGGGGGGTAGAAACACCATATATTTT. Complete variable domain (other parts from reference TRBV18 and TRBJ1-3): NAGVMQNPRHLVRRRGQEARLRCSPMKGHSHVYWYRQLPEEGLKFMVYLQKENIIDESGMPKERFSAEFPKEGPSILRIQQVVRGDSAAYFCASSPPNSGGRNTIYFGEGSWLTVV.

This clonotype has a single count. The chain recombines TRBV20-1 with TRBJ2-3, with D perhaps matching TRBD2 (6 bases). Trimming removed 0 bases at V and 6 bases at J, with 16 bases between. The CDR3 totals 15 residues. Germline V CDR1 and CDR2: DFQATT, SNEGSKA (reference sequence). The chain's CDR3 is CSARDTWERVDTQYF. DNA of the CDR3: TGCAGTGCTAGAGATACGTGGGAGCGGGTGGATACGCAGTATTTT.

This sequence joins TRBV12-3 or TRBV12-4 and TRBJ1-1; D might be TRBD1 (6 bases). The CDR3 runs to 12 residues. V was pared by 10 bases and J by 4 bases, with 13 bases between. The chain's CDR3 is CATRGISTEAFF. Here the CDR3 DNA reads TGTGCCACCAGGGGTATCAGCACTGAAGCTTTCTTT.

This clonotype was seen a handful of times. CDR3 nucleotide sequence: TGTGCCAGCAGCCAGAGTGGGCTATGGGGCGAAAAACTGTTTTTT. Encoded protein: CASSQSGLWGEKLFF. The V and J genes are TRBV3-1 and TRBJ1-4; maybe TRBD1 (5 bases). Germline CDR1 is LGHDT and CDR2 is YNNKEL (reference sequence). The length of the CDR3 is 15 residues. The V gene lost 3 bases and the J gene lost 8 bases, with 16 bases spanning the gap. The variable domain in full, completed from reference TRBV3-1 and TRBJ1-4, reads DTAVSQTPKYLVTQMGNDKSIKCEQNLGHDTMYWYKQDSKKFLKIMFSYNNKELIINETVPNRFSPKSPDKAHLNLHINSLELGDSAVYFCASSQSGLWGEKLFFGSGTQLSVL.

This clonotype was found a few times. The chain has TRBV3-1 and TRBJ2-7, with TRBD1 identical over 7 bases. Losses at the gene ends were 8 bases for V and 4 bases for J; bases not matched to a gene: 8. This CDR3 contains 13 residues. Germline V gene data show CDR1 as LGHDT and CDR2 as YNNKEL (reference sequence). The CDR3 spells CASEKTGWYEQYF. CDR3 bases: TGTGCCAGCGAAAAGACAGGGTGGTACGAGCAGTACTTC.